This T cell receptor beta chain was profiled in a study of spatial heterogeneity in lung cancer. As for the study in general: Fewer alpha-chain than beta-chain sequences were consistently detected. Study findings and constraints: The authors estimated that about 6.4% of tumor T cells were covered for alpha chains and about 14% for beta chains. Within tumors, counts of expanded alpha and beta TCRs tracked tumor mutation counts.

Germline values: CDR1 LNHNV, CDR2 YYDKDF (reference sequence). Trimming took 4 bases from V and 4 from J, leaving 17 bases between them. The CDR3 totals 15 residues. This clonotype was recorded many times. Its antigen remains unknown. Time point of the sample: sample taken at primary tumor resection. TCR cDNA molecules were tagged individually, and each one carried a unique molecular identifier. TCRdb fed the 5' RACE reads into MiXCR, producing one record per CDR3 protein. The sample records fewer than 3,500 distinct CDR3 sequences, about 10% being singletons. V and J are TRBV15 and TRBJ2-7; D gene uncertain. The input for sequencing was lung tumor tissue, taken at surgery. The receptor comes from a female donor with early-stage non-small cell lung cancer. The CDR3 protein is CATSTRPSYLYEQYV. Here the CDR3 DNA reads TGTGCCACCAGCACCCGCCCCAGCTATCTATACGAGCAGTACGTC.